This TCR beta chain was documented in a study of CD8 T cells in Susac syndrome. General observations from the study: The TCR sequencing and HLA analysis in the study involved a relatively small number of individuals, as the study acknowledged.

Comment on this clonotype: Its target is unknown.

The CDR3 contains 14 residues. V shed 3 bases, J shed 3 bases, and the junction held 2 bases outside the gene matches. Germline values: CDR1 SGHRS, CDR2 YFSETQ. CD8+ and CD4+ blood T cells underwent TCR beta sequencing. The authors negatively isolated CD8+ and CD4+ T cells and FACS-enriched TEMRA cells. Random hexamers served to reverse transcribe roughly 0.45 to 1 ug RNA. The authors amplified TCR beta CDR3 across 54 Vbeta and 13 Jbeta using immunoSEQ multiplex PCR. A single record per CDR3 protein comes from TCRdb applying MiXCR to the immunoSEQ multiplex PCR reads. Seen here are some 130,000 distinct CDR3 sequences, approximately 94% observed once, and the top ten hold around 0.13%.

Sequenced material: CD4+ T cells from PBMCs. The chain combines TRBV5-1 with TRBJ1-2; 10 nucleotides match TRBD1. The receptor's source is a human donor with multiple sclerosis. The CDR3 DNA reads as TGCGCCAGCAGCTCCGGGACAGGGGACTATGGCTACACCTTC. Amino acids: CASSSGTGDYGYTF.